This T cell receptor beta chain was found in a study of OX40 agonist ivuxolimab in advanced cancers. As for the study in general: A mean age of approximately 64 years, range about 20 to 90, was recorded, and under 85% were male.

Overall study results and limits: The study found that CD8+ T cells averaged more expanded clones than CD4+. A proportion of nonresponders additionally exhibited low normalized T-cell clonal expansion.

Concerning this clone itself: Its specificity is not known.

Baseline was the first blood sampling point, followed by cycle 4 day 1 and cycle 7 day 1. Generated by immunoSEQ multiplex PCR, the TCRdb table keeps only in-frame clones and is missing some. The sample includes some 79,000 clones, 90% to 95% of them seen just once. The starting material was CD4+ or CD8+ T cells sorted from blood, obtained in a trial of the OX40 agonist ivuxolimab. The TCR was taken from an adult with an advanced solid tumor such as melanoma, head and neck, liver or kidney cancer.

This CDR3 is CASSPRQTYSNQPQHF. CDR3 bases: TGTGCCAGTAGTCCAAGACAGACATATAGCAATCAGCCCCAGCATTTT. V gene TRBV19 combines with J gene TRBJ1-5; perhaps TRBD1 as D (5 bases). CDR3 size: 16 residues. Germline V gives CDR1 LNHDA, CDR2 SQIVND (reference sequence). Trimming pared 5 bases from V and 0 bases from J, leaving 14 bases between. The full variable domain, completed using reference TRBV19 and TRBJ1-5, is DGGITQSPKYLFRKEGQNVTLSCEQNLNHDAMYWYRQDPGQGLRLIYYSQIVNDFQKGDIAEGYSVSREKKESFPLTVTSAQKNPTAFYLCASSPRQTYSNQPQHFGDGTRLSIL.